These 28 T cell receptor beta chains were sequenced from one sample in a study of blood T cell repertoires in COVID-19. The assay was immunoSEQ multiplex PCR, and TCRdb's table has in-frame clones only and misses some. Here the sample spans approximately 170,000 clones, about 90% being singletons. Source material: peripheral blood. The receptors were sampled from a woman aged 65 to 85 with acute or convalescent COVID-19.

This clone turned up a few times. CDR3 residues: CASSLSFSANTGELFF. In DNA, the CDR3 is TGTGCCAGCAGCTTGTCTTTTTCCGCGAACACCGGGGAGCTGTTTTTT. This chain links TRBV7-2 with TRBJ2-2; D remains ambiguous. V gave up 3 bases and J gave up 0 bases, with 11 bases separating them. Germline CDR1 SGHTA, CDR2 FQGNSA. CDR3 size: 16 residues.

J is TRBJ1-2 and V is TRBV4-3, with a tentative D call TRBD1 (6 bases). The CDR3 totals 15 residues. Looked up from germline, CDR1 is LGHNA and CDR2 is YSLEER. V lost 4 bases and J 7 bases, leaving 19 bases between the germline ends. The CDR3 here is CASSPGGAGSGGYTF. CDR3 DNA sequence: TGCGCCAGCAGCCCCGGGGGGGCGGGAAGTGGTGGCTACACCTTC.

This clone was seen a few times. The chain couples TRBV7-2 to TRBJ1-3; possible D gene TRBD1, 5 bases. Germline loops: CDR1 SGHTA, CDR2 FQGNSA. Trimming pared 5 bases from V and 0 bases from J, leaving 11 bases between. CDR3 length equals 15 residues. The CDR3 bases are TGTGCCAGCAGCCCGGTTGGGGCCTCTGGAAACACCATATATTTT. Translated, it gives CASSPVGASGNTIYF.

The chain uses TRBV28 and TRBJ2-3; D is perhaps TRBD2 (6 bases). This CDR3 is 16 amino acids long. Deletions cut 0 bases from V and 4 bases from J, with 14 bases between. The germline V gene has CDR1 MDHEN and CDR2 SYDVKM. CDR3 bases: TGTGCCAGCAGTTTATGGGGAGGAGGGAGGCCAGATACGCAGTATTTT. Protein sequence: CASSLWGGGRPDTQYF.

CDR3 in amino acids: CASSQHRVAGVNYGYTF. The CDR3 DNA reads as TGTGCCAGCAGCCAACATCGGGTGGCAGGGGTTAACTATGGCTACACCTTC. V gene TRBV3-1 (or the pseudogene TRBV3-2) combines with J gene TRBJ1-2, with D maybe TRBD1 (6 bases). Germline lookup yields CDR1 LGHDT and CDR2 YNNKEL (reference sequence). V lost 2 bases to trimming and J lost 1 base, with 17 bases between them. The CDR3 runs 17 residues.

The chain is built from TRBV28 and TRBJ1-5; 8 bases are a match to TRBD1. Germline trimming cut 1 base from V and 0 bases from J; bases unmatched to any gene: 26. CDR1 is MDHEN, CDR2 SYDVKM, per germline. The CDR3 length is 24 residues. In nucleotides, the CDR3 is TGTGCCAGCAGTTTATTGAGCCCCCGTTTATCCGGCAGGGGGCCTTGGACTAGCAATCAGCCCCAGCATTTT. The encoded protein is CASSLLSPRLSGRGPWTSNQPQHF.

This chain uses TRBV28 with TRBJ2-7; D is ambiguous. The germline V and J ends were trimmed by 6 bases and 3 bases, with 9 bases remaining between them. The germline V gene has CDR1 MDHEN and CDR2 SYDVKM. The CDR3 spans 12 residues. The CDR3 reads CASSPTNYEQYF. The CDR3 region has the DNA TGTGCCAGCAGCCCTACTAACTACGAGCAGTACTTC.

The chain has TRBV5-1 and TRBJ2-7; 8 nucleotides match TRBD1. CDR3 length equals 12 residues. The V and J ends lost 1 base and 6 bases, in that order; junction bases with no gene match: 0. Germline CDR1 reads SGHRS; CDR2 reads YFSETQ. The CDR3 is CASSLTGGEQYF. CDR3 bases: TGCGCCAGCAGCTTGACAGGGGGCGAGCAGTACTTC.

This sequence joins TRBV18 and TRBJ1-1; a weak D match, TRBD1 (6 bases). V was clipped by 6 bases and J by 0 bases, with 17 bases between them. Looked up from germline, CDR1 is KGHSH and CDR2 is LQKENI. The CDR3 consists of 16 residues. In nucleotides, the CDR3 is TGTGCCAGCTCGCGGATGGGGGCCGGCATGAACACTGAAGCTTTCTTT. It specifies CASSRMGAGMNTEAFF.

The V and J genes are TRBV19 and TRBJ2-1, with 11 bases aligning to TRBD2. From germline, CDR1 is LNHDA and CDR2 SQIVND (reference sequence). J was trimmed by 7 bases and V by 7 bases; bases with no gene match: 15. This CDR3 spans 17 amino acids. CDR3 nucleotides: TGTGCCAGTACTTATAAGCTACTAGCGGGAGTCCCTAATGAGCAGTTCTTC. Translating gives CASTYKLLAGVPNEQFF.

V usage is TRBV28 and J usage is TRBJ2-2; D gene unclear. The V end lost 3 bases, the J end lost 6 bases, and 8 bases lay between the germline ends. This CDR3 spans 13 amino acids. Germline loops: CDR1 MDHEN, CDR2 SYDVKM. The CDR3 DNA reads TGTGCCAGCAGTTTCGTAGTCGCCGGGGAGCTGTTTTTT. Its protein product is CASSFVVAGELFF.

The genes are TRBV7-3 and TRBJ2-1, with TRBD2 matching 12 bases. The V gene's germline CDR1 is SGHTA and CDR2 FQGTGA. The junction had 4 bases not matched to a gene; V was cut back by 5 bases and J by 8 bases. There are 14 residues in the CDR3. CDR3 nucleotide sequence: TGTGCCAGCAGCCGACTAGCGGGAGAGGATGAGCAGTTCTTC. Its translation: CASSRLAGEDEQFF. The complete variable domain, with remaining parts taken from reference TRBV7-3 and TRBJ2-1, reads GAGVSQTPSNKVTEKGKYVELRCDPISGHTALYWYRQSLGQGPEFLIYFQGTGAADDSGLPNDRFFAVRPEGSVSTLKIQRTERGDSAVYLCASSRLAGEDEQFFGPGTRLTVL.

The rearrangement links TRBV18 to TRBJ2-3, with 8 positions matching TRBD1. Per germline, CDR1 KGHSH and CDR2 LQKENI. With V trimmed by 5 bases and J by 5 bases, 3 bases remained unmatched. The CDR3 loop spans 13 amino acids. This CDR3 is CASSGQGEDTQYF. DNA of the CDR3: TGTGCCAGCTCAGGACAGGGTGAAGATACGCAGTATTTT.

V and J are TRBV6-1 and TRBJ2-3; 13 nucleotides align to TRBD2. CDR1 MNHNS and CDR2 SASEGT come from the germline V gene. The CDR3 contains 17 residues. V shed 4 bases and J 2 bases; nucleotides not matched to a gene: 6. The CDR3 bases are TGTGCCAGCAGTGTAAGACTAGCGGGGGGTCTCACAGATACGCAGTATTTT. It yields the protein CASSVRLAGGLTDTQYF.

The chain joins TRBV18 to TRBJ2-5; 7 nucleotides line up with TRBD1. With V trimmed by 5 bases and J by 4 bases, 4 bases remained unmatched. This CDR3 spans 13 amino acids. CDR1 KGHSH and CDR2 LQKENI come from the germline V gene. The CDR3 sequence is CASSATGAETQYF. The DNA for the CDR3 is TGTGCCAGCTCAGCCACAGGGGCAGAGACCCAGTACTTC. The whole variable domain, filled in from reference TRBV18 and TRBJ2-5, reads NAGVMQNPRHLVRRRGQEARLRCSPMKGHSHVYWYRQLPEEGLKFMVYLQKENIIDESGMPKERFSAEFPKEGPSILRIQQVVRGDSAAYFCASSATGAETQYFGPGTRLLVL.

The gene calls are TRBV7-9 and TRBJ2-3; 8 nucleotides line up with TRBD2. V trimming: 6 bases; J trimming: 4 bases; junction bases outside the gene matches: 21. The CDR3 runs 19 residues. Germline CDR1 and CDR2: SEHNR and FQNEAQ (reference sequence). CDR3 DNA: TGTGCCAGCAGTGTCGGGATGAGGCGGACTAGCCAGGCGGCAGATACGCAGTATTTT. Protein product: CASSVGMRRTSQAADTQYF. Looking up the rest from reference TRBV7-9 and TRBJ2-3 gives the full variable domain: DTGVSQNPRHKITKRGQNVTFRCDPISEHNRLYWYRQTLGQGPEFLTYFQNEAQLEKSRLLSDRFSAERPKGSFSTLEIQRTEQGDSAMYLCASSVGMRRTSQAADTQYFGPGTRLTVL.

The CDR3 sequence: CASSALAGGTDTQYF. The CDR3 DNA follows: TGTGCCAGCTCAGCACTAGCGGGAGGGACAGATACGCAGTATTTT. The J gene is TRBJ2-3, the V gene TRBV18, with 13 bases fitting TRBD2. CDR1 and CDR2 (germline): KGHSH, LQKENI. The CDR3 runs 15 residues. The V gene end was trimmed by 5 bases and the J gene end by 3 bases; junction bases not matched to a gene: 2.

This chain links TRBV5-1 with TRBJ2-1; 8 bases match TRBD1. The CDR3 length is 15 residues. V shed 4 bases and J 2 bases; nucleotides not matched to a gene: 5. CDR1 and CDR2 (germline): SGHRS, YFSETQ. The CDR3 DNA sequence: TGCGCCAGCAGCACCGGACAGGGCCCCTACAATGAGCAGTTCTTC. Amino acid sequence: CASSTGQGPYNEQFF.

The genes are TRBV5-4 and TRBJ2-4, with a possible D match to TRBD2 (7 bases). Germline V gives CDR1 SGHNT, CDR2 YYREEE (reference sequence). The CDR3 is 16 residues long. V dropped 4 bases and J dropped 3 bases, with 17 bases sitting between them. The CDR3, as DNA: TGTGCCAGCAGCGAGGGGGGAGGGATAGGCAAAAACATTCAGTACTTC. Amino acid sequence: CASSEGGGIGKNIQYF.

The chain employs TRBV19 and TRBJ2-5; 15 bases fit TRBD2. Trimming took 3 bases from V and 5 from J; bases not matched to a gene: 7. Germline loops: CDR1 LNHDA, CDR2 SQIVND (reference sequence). CDR3 length: 17 amino acids. In nucleotides, the CDR3 is TGTGCCAGTAGTATTCCCGGACTAGCGGGAGGGCGGGAGACCCAGTACTTC. Translated, it gives CASSIPGLAGGRETQYF.

The chain employs TRBV28 and TRBJ1-3, with 7 bases lining up with TRBD1. The CDR3 is 18 amino acids. V dropped 1 base and J dropped 0; count of bases not matched to a gene: 9. Germline CDR1 is MDHEN and CDR2 is SYDVKM. The DNA of the CDR3 is TGTGCCAGCAGTTTATACCCAGGGGGAGGAAGCTCTGGAAACACCATATATTTT. Encoded protein: CASSLYPGGGSSGNTIYF.

The chain has TRBV7-2 and TRBJ1-6, with D maybe TRBD1 (6 bases). CDR3 size: 17 residues. Per the germline V gene, CDR1 is SGHTA and CDR2 is FQGNSA. V gave up 4 bases and J gave up 8 bases, with 21 bases separating them. CDR3 in DNA: TGTGCCAGCAGCTCCCGGGGGGTCAGGGGCTCGGATTCACCCCTCCACTTT. This sequence encodes CASSSRGVRGSDSPLHF.

The CDR3: CASSQPPYRSPLEAFF. The CDR3 DNA follows: TGTGCCAGCAGCCAGCCCCCTTACAGGTCCCCTCTCGAAGCTTTCTTT. The chain combines TRBV14 with TRBJ1-1; D may be TRBD1 (5 bases). Germline CDR1 is SGHDN and CDR2 is FVKESK. V was trimmed by 3 bases and J by 8 bases, leaving 22 bases between them. This CDR3 is built from 16 residues.

This clone has a handful of counts. The J gene is TRBJ1-3, the V gene TRBV28; no reliable D call. Trimming pared 1 base from V and 0 bases from J, leaving 10 bases between. This CDR3 is 16 amino acids long. The germline CDR1 and CDR2 sequences are MDHEN and SYDVKM. CDR3 region: CASSLSNGVSGNTIYF. In DNA, the CDR3 is TGTGCCAGCAGTTTATCAAACGGAGTCTCTGGAAACACCATATATTTT.

There are a few counts of this clone. The chain is built from TRBV18 and TRBJ1-1; D possibly corresponds to TRBD1 (6 bases). Germline lookup yields CDR1 KGHSH and CDR2 LQKENI. Trimming cost V 5 bases and J 5 bases, with 12 bases left between them. The CDR3 extends over 13 amino acids. The CDR3 sequence is CASSSSGETEAFF. The CDR3 DNA is TGTGCCAGCTCATCCTCAGGGGAGACTGAAGCTTTCTTT.

The chain links TRBV18 to TRBJ1-5; D is unclear. Trimming pared 6 bases from V and 1 base from J, leaving 10 bases between. In germline, CDR1 is KGHSH, CDR2 LQKENI. This CDR3 contains 14 residues. Here the CDR3 reads CASSGGRSNQPQHF. The CDR3 coding sequence is TGTGCCAGCTCTGGCGGCAGAAGCAATCAGCCCCAGCATTTT. The full variable domain, its missing parts supplied by reference TRBV18 and TRBJ1-5, is NAGVMQNPRHLVRRRGQEARLRCSPMKGHSHVYWYRQLPEEGLKFMVYLQKENIIDESGMPKERFSAEFPKEGPSILRIQQVVRGDSAAYFCASSGGRSNQPQHFGDGTRLSIL.

This clone was observed once. The chain has TRBV27 and TRBJ1-1; 11 nucleotides align to TRBD1. After removal of 1 base from V and 0 bases from J, the junction contained 7 bases not matched to a gene. This CDR3 contains 18 residues. Germline CDR1 is MNHEY and CDR2 is SMNVEV (reference sequence). The DNA of the CDR3 is TGTGCCAGCAGTTTATTCTCGGGACAGGGGGGGATGAACACTGAAGCTTTCTTT. It translates to CASSLFSGQGGMNTEAFF.

The CDR3 DNA follows: TGTGCCATCAGTGAGGGGCTAGCGGGAGGAAAACAAGAGACCCAGTACTTC. This encodes CAISEGLAGGKQETQYF. The chain employs TRBV10-3 and TRBJ2-5, with 11 bases matching TRBD2. CDR1 and CDR2 from the germline V gene are ENHRY and SYGVKD. The CDR3 totals 17 residues. Trimming removed 2 bases from V and 2 bases from J; junction bases left unmatched: 7.